This TCR beta chain is drawn from a study of blood T cell repertoires in COVID-19. Whole-study context: Samples taken during acute and convalescent COVID-19 were collected in the United States, Italy and Spain. T cells, B-cell-depleted T cells, or PBMCs provided the cDNA or gDNA that served as material.

Germline CDR1 and CDR2: MGHRA and YSYEKL. The ends lost 2 bases at V and 4 bases at J; junction bases unmatched: 7. The CDR3 runs to 17 residues. Source study methods: Using reference gene primer amplification, nucleated cell counts were estimated. Using immunoSEQ multiplex PCR, the repertoire was profiled, and TCRdb retains in-frame clones only, with some absent. The V and J calls and clone size are taken from that table; D and trimming were inferred from the DNA. The profile shows over 200,000 clones, approximately 89% of them singletons. Specimen: PBMCs or T cells enriched from blood (not recorded which). The clonotype comes from a woman aged 25-40 years who had been exposed to COVID-19. The chain links TRBV4-1 to TRBJ2-3, with 12 bases fitting TRBD2. CDR3 bases: TGCGCCAGCAGCCAACTAGCGGGAGGGCGGGTCCCAGATACGCAGTATTTT. This gives the protein CASSQLAGGRVPDTQYF.